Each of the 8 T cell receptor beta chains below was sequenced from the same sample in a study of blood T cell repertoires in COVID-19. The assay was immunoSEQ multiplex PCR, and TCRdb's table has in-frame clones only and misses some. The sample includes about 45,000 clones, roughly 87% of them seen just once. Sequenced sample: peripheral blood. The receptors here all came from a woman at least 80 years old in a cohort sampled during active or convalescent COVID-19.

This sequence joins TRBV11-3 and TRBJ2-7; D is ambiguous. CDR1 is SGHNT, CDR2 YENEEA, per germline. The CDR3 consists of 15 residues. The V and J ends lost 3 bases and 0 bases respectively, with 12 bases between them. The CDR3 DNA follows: TGTGCCAGCAGCTTGGGCGCGCTAAGCTCCTACGAGCAGTACTTC. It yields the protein CASSLGALSSYEQYF. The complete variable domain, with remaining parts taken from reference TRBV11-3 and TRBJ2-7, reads EAGVVQSPRYKIIEKKQPVAFWCNPISGHNTLYWYLQNLGQGPELLIRYENEEAVDDSQLPKDRFSAERLKGVDSTLKIQPAELGDSAVYLCASSLGALSSYEQYFGPGTRLTVT.

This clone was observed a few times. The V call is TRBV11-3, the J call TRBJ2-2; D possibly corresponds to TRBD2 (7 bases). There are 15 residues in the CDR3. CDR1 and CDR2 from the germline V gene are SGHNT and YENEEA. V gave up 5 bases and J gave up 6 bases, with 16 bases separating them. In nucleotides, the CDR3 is TGTGCCAGCAGCCCCAGAGGGGGGGTGTCCGGGGAGCTGTTTTTT. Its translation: CASSPRGGVSGELFF.

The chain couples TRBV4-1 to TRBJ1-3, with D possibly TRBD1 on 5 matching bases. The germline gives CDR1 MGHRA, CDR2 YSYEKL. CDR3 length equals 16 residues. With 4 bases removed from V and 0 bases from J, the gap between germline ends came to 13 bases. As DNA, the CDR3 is TGCGCCAGCAGCCCGGATCAGGGTTCCTCTGGAAACACCATATATTTT. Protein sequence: CASSPDQGSSGNTIYF.

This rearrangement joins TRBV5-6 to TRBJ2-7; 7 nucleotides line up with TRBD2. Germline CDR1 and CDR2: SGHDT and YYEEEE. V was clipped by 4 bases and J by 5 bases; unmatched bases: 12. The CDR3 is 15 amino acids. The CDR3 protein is CASSPGGAQNHEQYF. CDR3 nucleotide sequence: TGTGCCAGCAGCCCGGGGGGAGCCCAGAACCACGAGCAGTACTTC.

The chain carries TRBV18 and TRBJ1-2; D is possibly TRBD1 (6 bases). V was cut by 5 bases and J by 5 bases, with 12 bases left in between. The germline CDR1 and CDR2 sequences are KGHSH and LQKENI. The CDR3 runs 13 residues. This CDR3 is CASSTQDRYGYTF. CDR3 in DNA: TGTGCCAGCTCAACGCAGGACAGATATGGCTACACCTTC.

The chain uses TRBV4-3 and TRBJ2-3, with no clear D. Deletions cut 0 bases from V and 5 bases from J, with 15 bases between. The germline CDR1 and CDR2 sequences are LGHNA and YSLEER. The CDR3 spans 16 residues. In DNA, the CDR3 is TGCGCCAGCAGCCAAGATCGTAGTGTTGCCCGAGATACGCAGTATTTT. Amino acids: CASSQDRSVARDTQYF.

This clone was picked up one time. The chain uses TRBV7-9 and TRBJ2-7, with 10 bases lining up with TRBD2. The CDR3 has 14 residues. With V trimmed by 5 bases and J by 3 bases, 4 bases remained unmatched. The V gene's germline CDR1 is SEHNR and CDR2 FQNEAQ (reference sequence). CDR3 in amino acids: CASSHSGRLYEQYF. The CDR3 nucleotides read TGTGCCAGCAGCCATAGCGGGAGGCTCTACGAGCAGTACTTC.

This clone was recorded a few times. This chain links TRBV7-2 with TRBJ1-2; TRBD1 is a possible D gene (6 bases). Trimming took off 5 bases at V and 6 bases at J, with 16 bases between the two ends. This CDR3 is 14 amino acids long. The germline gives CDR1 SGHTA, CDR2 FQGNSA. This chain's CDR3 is CASSKARGSNGYTF. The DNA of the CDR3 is TGTGCCAGCAGCAAAGCGAGGGGGAGTAATGGCTACACCTTC.